Listed below are T cell receptor beta chains from one sample, sequenced in a study of blood T cell repertoires in COVID-19. Repertoires were generated with immunoSEQ multiplex PCR, while TCRdb's copy carries only in-frame clones and drops some. The sample has about 160,000 clones, roughly 78% seen once. Sequencing was performed on peripheral blood. These receptors all come from a woman aged 55-75 years with COVID-19, enrolled during active disease. CDR3s include the opening cysteine and the closing phenylalanine or tryptophan. Each record gives: D gene, clone size, J gene, V gene, CDR3 DNA, CDR3 protein. A D gene is named only where the DNA matches it firmly. The size entry is marked missing in some rows and otherwise reads once, few, many or a size class.

. . TRBJ2-3 TRBV29-1 TGCAGCGTTGAAGAAAGTGCGGTCTCTAGCACAGATACGCAGTATTTT CSVEESAVSSTDTQYF
. . TRBJ2-5 TRBV13 TGTGCCAGCAGCTTTTATACTGCGGGGAGACAAGAGACCCAGTACTTC CASSFYTAGRQETQYF
. few TRBJ2-5 TRBV30 TGTGCCTGGAGTCCCCCTCCCAACTATAAGACCCAGTACTTC CAWSPPPNYKTQYF
. . TRBJ1-6 TRBV18 TGTGCCAGCTCACCTACCGGGACACGGAATAATTCACCCCTCCACTTT CASSPTGTRNNSPLHF
. . TRBJ2-7 TRBV7-3 TGTGCCAGCAGCTTTAGACAGGACTACGAGCAGTACTTC CASSFRQDYEQYF
. . TRBJ1-1 TRBV28 TGTGCCAGCAGTTCTACCTCAGCGGGCCCTACGAACACTGAAGCTTTCTTT CASSSTSAGPTNTEAFF
TRBD2 . TRBJ2-1 TRBV2 TGTGCCAGCAGGCGTGCCGGGACTAGCGGAAGTAAGGTCTTC CASRRAGTSGSKVF
. . TRBJ1-4 TRBV4-2 TGTGCCAGCAGCCAAGACCCCGGGGAGGGGAATGAAAAACTGTTTTTT CASSQDPGEGNEKLFF
TRBD1 once TRBJ1-3 TRBV10-3 TGTGCCATCAGGCAGACAGGGGGAGGAAACACCATATATTTT CAIRQTGGGNTIYF
. . TRBJ1-6 TRBV7-2 TGTGCCAGCAGCTTAGCAGGGGCGATAAATTCACCCCTCCACTTT CASSLAGAINSPLHF
. few TRBJ2-1 TRBV2 TGTGCCAGCACCTATACAGGGTTTTATGAGCAGTTCTTC CASTYTGFYEQFF
. . TRBJ1-5 TRBV19 TGTGCCAGTAGTATAGGAGGGTCCCAGCATTTT CASSIGGSQHF
. . TRBJ1-1 TRBV2 TGTGCCAGCACACCTCTCGTCGGGAACACTGAAGCTTTCTTT CASTPLVGNTEAFF
TRBD1 . TRBJ1-2 TRBV5-6 TGTGCCAGCACCTGGACCGACAGGGGGGTTGTCGGCTACACCTTC CASTWTDRGVVGYTF
. . TRBJ1-6 TRBV5-8 TGTGCCAGCAGCTTTGGGAGCTCCTATAATTCACCCCTCCACTTT CASSFGSSYNSPLHF